This TCR beta chain was captured by sequencing in a study of shared clonotypes between healthy human individuals. V dropped 3 bases and J dropped 4 bases, with 12 bases sitting between them. The CDR3 consists of 15 residues. Germline V CDR1 and CDR2: MNHNS, SASEGT. The table came from immunoSEQ multiplex PCR; TCRdb's copy has only in-frame clones and leaves some out. Of 730,000 or so clones in the sample, 72% were seen once. Sequencing was performed on memory CD4+ T cells sorted from blood. Subset here: CD45RA-negative fraction. The J gene is TRBJ1-4, the V gene TRBV6-1; D is uncertain. The TCR comes from a woman aged 25 to 39 in good health. This CDR3 reads CASSESQIHNEKLFF. The CDR3 nucleotides are TGTGCCAGCAGTGAGTCCCAGATACATAATGAAAAACTGTTTTTT.